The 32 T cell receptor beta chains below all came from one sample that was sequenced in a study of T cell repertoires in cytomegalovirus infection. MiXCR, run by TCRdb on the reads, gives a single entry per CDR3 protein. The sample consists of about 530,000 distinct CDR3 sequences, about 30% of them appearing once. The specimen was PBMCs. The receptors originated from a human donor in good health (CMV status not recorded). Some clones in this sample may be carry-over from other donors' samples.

The CDR3 DNA reads TGCGCCAGCAGGGTGACAGGTGGGAATGAGCAGTTCTTC. It codes for CASRVTGGNEQFF. The chain links TRBV4-1 to TRBJ2-1, with D perhaps TRBD1 (6 bases). The CDR3 sequence is 13 residues long. From germline, CDR1 is MGHRA and CDR2 YSYEKL. The germline V and J ends were trimmed by 6 bases and 7 bases, with 13 bases remaining between them.

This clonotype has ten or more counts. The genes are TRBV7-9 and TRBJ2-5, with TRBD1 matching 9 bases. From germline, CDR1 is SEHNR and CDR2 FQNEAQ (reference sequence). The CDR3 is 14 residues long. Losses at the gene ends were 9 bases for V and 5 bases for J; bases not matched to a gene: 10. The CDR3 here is CASGKQGARETQYF. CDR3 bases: TGTGCCAGTGGAAAACAGGGGGCTCGGGAGACCCAGTACTTC.

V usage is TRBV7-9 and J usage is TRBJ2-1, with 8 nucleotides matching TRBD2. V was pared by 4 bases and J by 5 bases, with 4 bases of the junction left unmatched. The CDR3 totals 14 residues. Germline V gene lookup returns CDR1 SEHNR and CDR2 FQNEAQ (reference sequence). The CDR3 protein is CASSSGGRDNEQFF. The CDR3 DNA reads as TGTGCCAGCAGCTCGGGAGGGCGTGACAATGAGCAGTTCTTC.

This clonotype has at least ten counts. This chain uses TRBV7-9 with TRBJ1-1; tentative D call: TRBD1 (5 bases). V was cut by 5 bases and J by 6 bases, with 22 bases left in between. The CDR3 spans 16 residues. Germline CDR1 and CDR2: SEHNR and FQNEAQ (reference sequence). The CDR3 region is CASSQRSAGLLPEAFF. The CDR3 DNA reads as TGTGCCAGCAGCCAAAGGTCGGCGGGGCTTTTACCTGAAGCTTTCTTT.

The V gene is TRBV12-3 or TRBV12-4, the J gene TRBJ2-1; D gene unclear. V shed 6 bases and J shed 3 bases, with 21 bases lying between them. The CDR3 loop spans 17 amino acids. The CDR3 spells CASSAVVVETYYNEQFF. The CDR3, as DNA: TGTGCCAGCAGCGCGGTGGTGGTGGAGACTTACTACAATGAGCAGTTCTTC.

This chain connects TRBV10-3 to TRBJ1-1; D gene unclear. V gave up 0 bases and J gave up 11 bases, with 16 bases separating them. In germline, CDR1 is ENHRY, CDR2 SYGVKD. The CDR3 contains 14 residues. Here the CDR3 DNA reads TGTGCCATCAGTGAGTCGATAGAATTCCCGAGCGCTTTCTTT. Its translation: CAISESIEFPSAFF.

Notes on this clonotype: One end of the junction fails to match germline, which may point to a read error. The CDR3, as DNA: TGTGCCAGCAGCCAAAGCGGTGTTGGGCCCCAGCTCTTC. This gives the protein CASSQSGVGPQLF. This chain joins TRBV7-9 and TRBJ2-1; possibly TRBD2 for D (5 bases). CDR1 is SEHNR, CDR2 FQNEAQ, per germline (reference sequence). This CDR3 is built from 13 residues.

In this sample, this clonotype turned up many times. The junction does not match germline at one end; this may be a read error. The CDR3 here is CASSLGLNTEAFF. The CDR3, as DNA: TGTGCCAGCAGCTTAGGGCTGAACACTGAAGCTTTCTTT. V gene TRBV12-3 or TRBV12-4 combines with J gene TRBJ1-1; D gene unclear. The CDR3 has 13 amino acids.

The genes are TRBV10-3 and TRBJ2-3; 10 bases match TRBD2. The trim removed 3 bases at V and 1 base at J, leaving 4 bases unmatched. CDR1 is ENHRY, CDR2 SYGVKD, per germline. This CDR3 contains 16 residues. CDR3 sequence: CAISDRLAGGTDTQYF. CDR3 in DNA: TGTGCCATCAGTGATAGGCTAGCGGGAGGCACAGATACGCAGTATTTT.

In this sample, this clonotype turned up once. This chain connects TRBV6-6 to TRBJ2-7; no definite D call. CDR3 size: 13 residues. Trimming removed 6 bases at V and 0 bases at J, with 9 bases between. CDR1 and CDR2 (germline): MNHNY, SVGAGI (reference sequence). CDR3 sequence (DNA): TGTGCCAGCAGACTCATTAGCTCCTACGAGCAGTACTTC. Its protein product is CASRLISSYEQYF.

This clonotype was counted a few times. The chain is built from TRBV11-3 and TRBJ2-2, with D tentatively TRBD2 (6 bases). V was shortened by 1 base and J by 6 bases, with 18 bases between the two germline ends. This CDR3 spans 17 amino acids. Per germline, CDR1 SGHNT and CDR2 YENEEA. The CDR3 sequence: CASSLGVRGRGAGELFF. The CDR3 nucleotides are TGTGCCAGCAGCTTAGGGGTACGGGGGAGAGGAGCCGGGGAGCTGTTTTTT.

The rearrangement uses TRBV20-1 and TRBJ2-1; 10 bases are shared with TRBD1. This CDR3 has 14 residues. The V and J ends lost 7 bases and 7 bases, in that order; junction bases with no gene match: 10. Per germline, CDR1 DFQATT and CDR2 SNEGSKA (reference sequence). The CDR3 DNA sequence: TGCAGTGTTCAGAGACAGGGGGCGGTTAATGAGCAGTTCTTC. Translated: CSVQRQGAVNEQFF.

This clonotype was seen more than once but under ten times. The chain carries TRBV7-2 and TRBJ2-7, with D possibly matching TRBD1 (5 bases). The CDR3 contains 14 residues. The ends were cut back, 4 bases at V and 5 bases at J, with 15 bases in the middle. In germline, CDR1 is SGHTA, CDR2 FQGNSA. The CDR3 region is CASSSEDRLDEQYF. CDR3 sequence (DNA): TGTGCCAGCAGCTCGGAAGACAGACTCGACGAGCAGTACTTC.

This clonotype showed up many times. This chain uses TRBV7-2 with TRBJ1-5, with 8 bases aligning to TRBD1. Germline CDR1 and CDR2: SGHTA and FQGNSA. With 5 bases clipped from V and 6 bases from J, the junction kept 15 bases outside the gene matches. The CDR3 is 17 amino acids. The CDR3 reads CASSPRGGQGAIQPQHF. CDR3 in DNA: TGTGCCAGCAGCCCCCGGGGCGGGCAGGGGGCGATTCAGCCCCAGCATTTT.

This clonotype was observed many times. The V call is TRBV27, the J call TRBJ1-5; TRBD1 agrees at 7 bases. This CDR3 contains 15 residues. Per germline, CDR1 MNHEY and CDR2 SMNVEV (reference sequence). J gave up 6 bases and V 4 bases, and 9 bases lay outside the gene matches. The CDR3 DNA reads TGTGCCAGCAGTTCCGACAGGGAATGGAGTCAGCCCCAGCATTTT. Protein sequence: CASSSDREWSQPQHF.

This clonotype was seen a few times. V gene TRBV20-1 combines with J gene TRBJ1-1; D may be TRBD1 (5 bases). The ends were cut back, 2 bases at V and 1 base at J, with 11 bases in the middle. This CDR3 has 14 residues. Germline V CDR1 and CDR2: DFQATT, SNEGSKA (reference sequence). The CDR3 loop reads CSARRGSENTEAFF. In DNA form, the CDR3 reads TGCAGTGCTAGAAGGGGTTCGGAGAACACTGAAGCTTTCTTT.

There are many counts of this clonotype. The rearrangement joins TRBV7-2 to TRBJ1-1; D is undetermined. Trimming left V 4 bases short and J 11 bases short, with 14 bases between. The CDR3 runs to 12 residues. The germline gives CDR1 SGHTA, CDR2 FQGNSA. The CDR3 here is CASSWVRTGAFF. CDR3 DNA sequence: TGTGCCAGCAGCTGGGTCAGAACGGGGGCTTTCTTT.

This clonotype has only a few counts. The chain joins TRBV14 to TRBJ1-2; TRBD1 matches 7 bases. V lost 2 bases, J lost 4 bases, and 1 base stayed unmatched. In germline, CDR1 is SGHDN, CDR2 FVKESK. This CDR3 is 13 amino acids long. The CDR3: CASSQRGLYGYTF. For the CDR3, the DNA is TGTGCCAGCAGCCAAAGGGGGCTCTATGGCTACACCTTC.

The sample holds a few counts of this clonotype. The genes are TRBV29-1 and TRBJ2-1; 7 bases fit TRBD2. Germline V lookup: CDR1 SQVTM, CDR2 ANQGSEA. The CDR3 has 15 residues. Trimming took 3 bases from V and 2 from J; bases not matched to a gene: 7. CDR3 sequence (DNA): TGCAGCGTTGAGTTGGGACTAAGCGCCTACAATGAGCAGTTCTTC. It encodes CSVELGLSAYNEQFF.

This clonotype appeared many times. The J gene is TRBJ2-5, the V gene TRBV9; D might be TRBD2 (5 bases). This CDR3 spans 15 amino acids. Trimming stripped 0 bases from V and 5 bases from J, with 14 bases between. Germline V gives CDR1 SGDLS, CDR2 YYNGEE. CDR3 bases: TGTGCCAGCAGCGTAGAAACCCGGGATGCGGAGACCCAGTACTTC. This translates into CASSVETRDAETQYF.

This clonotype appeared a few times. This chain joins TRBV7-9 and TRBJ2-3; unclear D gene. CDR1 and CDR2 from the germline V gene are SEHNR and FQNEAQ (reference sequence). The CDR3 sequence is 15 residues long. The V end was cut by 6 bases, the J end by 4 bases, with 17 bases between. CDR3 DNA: TGTGCCAGCAGTCCCATAATATCTTCAGCAGATACGCAGTATTTT. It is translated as CASSPIISSADTQYF.

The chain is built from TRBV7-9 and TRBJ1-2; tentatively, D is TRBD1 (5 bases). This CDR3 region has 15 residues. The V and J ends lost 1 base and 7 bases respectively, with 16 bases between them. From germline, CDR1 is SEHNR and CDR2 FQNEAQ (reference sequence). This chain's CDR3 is CASSLVGTAASGYTF. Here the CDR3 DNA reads TGTGCCAGCAGCTTAGTAGGGACGGCGGCTAGTGGCTACACCTTC.

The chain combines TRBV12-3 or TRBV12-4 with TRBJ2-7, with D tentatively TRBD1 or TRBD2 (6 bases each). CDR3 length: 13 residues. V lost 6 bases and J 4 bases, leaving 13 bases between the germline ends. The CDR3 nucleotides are TGTGCCAGCAGAAGGGGGGAGCAATACGAGCAGTACGTC. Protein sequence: CASRRGEQYEQYV.

CDR3 nucleotides: TGCAGTGTTAGCATAGGGCGGGCCTATGGCTACACCTTC. This codes for CSVSIGRAYGYTF. This chain connects TRBV20-1 to TRBJ1-2, with no clear D. This CDR3 has 13 amino acids. From germline, CDR1 is DFQATT and CDR2 SNEGSKA (reference sequence). Trimming took off 7 bases at V and 4 bases at J, with 16 bases between the two ends.

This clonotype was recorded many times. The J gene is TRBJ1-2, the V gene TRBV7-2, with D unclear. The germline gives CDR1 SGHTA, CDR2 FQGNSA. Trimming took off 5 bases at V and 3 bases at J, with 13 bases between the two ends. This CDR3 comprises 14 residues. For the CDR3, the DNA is TGTGCCAGCAGCACGACCGGACGGGACTATGGCTACACCTTC. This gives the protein CASSTTGRDYGYTF.

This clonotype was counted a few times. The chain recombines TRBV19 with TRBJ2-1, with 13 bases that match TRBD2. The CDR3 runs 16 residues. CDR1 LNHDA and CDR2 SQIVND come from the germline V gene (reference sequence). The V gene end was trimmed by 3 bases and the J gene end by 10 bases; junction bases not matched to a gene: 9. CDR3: CASSIRTSGSLGEQFF. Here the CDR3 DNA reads TGTGCCAGTAGTATTAGGACTAGCGGGAGTTTAGGGGAGCAGTTCTTC.

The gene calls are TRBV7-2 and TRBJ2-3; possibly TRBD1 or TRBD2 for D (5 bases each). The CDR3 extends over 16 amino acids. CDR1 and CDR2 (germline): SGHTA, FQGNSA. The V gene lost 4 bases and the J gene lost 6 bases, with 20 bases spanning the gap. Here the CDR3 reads CASSSSSTRAGDTQYF. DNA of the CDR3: TGTGCCAGCAGCTCTTCTAGTACGCGGGCAGGGGATACGCAGTATTTT. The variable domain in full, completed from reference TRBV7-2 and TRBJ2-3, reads GAGVSQSPSNKVTEKGKDVELRCDPISGHTALYWYRQSLGQGLEFLIYFQGNSAPDKSGLPSDRFSAERTGGSVSTLTIQRTQQEDSAVYLCASSSSSTRAGDTQYFGPGTRLTVL.

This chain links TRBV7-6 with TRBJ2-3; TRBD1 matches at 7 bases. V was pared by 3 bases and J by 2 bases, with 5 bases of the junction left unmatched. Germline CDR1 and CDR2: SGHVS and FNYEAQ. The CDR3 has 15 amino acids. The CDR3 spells CASSFPQGNTDTQYF. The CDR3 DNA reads TGTGCCAGCAGCTTCCCACAGGGGAACACAGATACGCAGTATTTT.

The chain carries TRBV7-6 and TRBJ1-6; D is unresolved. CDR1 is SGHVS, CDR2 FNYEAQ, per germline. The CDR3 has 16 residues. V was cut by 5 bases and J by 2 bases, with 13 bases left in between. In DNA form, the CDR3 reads TGTGCCAGCAGCCTCAGACATACGGCCTATAATTCACCCCTCCACTTT. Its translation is CASSLRHTAYNSPLHF.

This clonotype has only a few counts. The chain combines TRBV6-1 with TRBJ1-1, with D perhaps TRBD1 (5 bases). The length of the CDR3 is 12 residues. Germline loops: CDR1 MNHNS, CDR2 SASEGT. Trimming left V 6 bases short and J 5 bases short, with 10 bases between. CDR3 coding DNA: TGTGCCAGCAGCGCACAGGAAACTGAAGCTTTCTTT. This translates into CASSAQETEAFF.

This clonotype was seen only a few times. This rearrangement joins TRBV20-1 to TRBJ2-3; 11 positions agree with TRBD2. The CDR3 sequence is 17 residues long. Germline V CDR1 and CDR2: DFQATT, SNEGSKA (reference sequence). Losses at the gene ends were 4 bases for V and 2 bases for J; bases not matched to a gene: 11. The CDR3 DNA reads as TGCAGTGCTATTGAAACTAGCGGGAGAAGTCACACAGATACGCAGTATTTT. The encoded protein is CSAIETSGRSHTDTQYF.

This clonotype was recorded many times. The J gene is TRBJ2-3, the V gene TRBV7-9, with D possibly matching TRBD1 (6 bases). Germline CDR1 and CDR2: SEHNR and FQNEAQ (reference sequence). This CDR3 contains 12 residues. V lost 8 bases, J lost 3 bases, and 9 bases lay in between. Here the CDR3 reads CASPGETDTQYF. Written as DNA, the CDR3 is TGTGCCAGCCCAGGGGAGACAGATACGCAGTATTTT.